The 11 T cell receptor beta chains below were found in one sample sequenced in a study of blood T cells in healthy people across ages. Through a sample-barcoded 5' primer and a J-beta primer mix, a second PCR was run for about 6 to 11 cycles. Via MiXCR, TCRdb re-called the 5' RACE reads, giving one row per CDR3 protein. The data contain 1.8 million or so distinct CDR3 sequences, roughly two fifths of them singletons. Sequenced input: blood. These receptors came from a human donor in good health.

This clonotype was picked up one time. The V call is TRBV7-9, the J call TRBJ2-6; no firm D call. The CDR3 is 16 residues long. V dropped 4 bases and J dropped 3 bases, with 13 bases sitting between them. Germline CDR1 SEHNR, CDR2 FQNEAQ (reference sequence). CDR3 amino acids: CASSSPLLGGANVLTF. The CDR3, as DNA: TGTGCCAGCAGCTCGCCTCTTCTAGGTGGGGCCAACGTCCTGACTTTC.

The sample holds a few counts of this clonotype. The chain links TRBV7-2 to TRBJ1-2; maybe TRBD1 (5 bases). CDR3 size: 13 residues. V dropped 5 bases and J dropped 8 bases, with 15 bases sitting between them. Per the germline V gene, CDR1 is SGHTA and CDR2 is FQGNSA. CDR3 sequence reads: CASSQGVSEGYTF. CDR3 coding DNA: TGTGCCAGCAGCCAAGGGGTTTCAGAGGGCTACACCTTC.

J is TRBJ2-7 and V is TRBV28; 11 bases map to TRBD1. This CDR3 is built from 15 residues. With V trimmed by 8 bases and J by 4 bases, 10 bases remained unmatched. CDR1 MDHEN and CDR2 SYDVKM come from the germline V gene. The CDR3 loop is CASFSPGTGGYEQYF. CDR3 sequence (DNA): TGTGCCAGCTTCTCACCCGGGACAGGGGGTTACGAGCAGTACTTC.

The CDR3 DNA is TGTGCCAGCAGCTCGACTAGCGGGGGGCCCCACCCGTCCCAGTACTTC. Encoded protein: CASSSTSGGPHPSQYF. This chain connects TRBV5-6 to TRBJ2-5; 13 bases agree with TRBD2. After removal of 3 bases from V and 9 bases from J, the junction contained 11 bases not matched to a gene. The CDR3 extends over 16 amino acids. The germline gives CDR1 SGHDT, CDR2 YYEEEE.

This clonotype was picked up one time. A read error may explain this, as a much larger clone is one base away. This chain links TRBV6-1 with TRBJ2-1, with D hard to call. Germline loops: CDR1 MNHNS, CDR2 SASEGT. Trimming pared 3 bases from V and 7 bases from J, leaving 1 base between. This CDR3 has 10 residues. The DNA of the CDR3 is TGTGCCAGCAGTGAGAATGAGCAGTTCTTC. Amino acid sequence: CASSENEQFF.

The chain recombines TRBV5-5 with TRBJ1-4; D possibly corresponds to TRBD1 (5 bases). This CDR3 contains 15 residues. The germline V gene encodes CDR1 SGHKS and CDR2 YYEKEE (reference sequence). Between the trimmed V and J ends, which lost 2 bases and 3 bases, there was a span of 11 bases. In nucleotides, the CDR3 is TGTGCCAGCAGCTTTAGGACGACAGCTAATGAAAAACTGTTTTTT. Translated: CASSFRTTANEKLFF.

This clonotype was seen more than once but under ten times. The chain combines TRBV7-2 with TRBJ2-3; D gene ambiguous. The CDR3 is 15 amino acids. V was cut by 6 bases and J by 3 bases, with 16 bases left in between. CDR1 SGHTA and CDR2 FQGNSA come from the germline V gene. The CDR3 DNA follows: TGTGCCAGCAGTAGCAATCGGGCTCCTACAGATACGCAGTATTTT. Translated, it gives CASSSNRAPTDTQYF.

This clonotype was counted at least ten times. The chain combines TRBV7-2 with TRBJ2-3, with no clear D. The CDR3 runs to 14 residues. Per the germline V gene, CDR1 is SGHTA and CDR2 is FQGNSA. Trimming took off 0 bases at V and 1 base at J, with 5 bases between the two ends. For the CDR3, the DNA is TGTGCCAGCAGCTTAGCAGGGCGCACAGATACGCAGTATTTT. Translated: CASSLAGRTDTQYF.

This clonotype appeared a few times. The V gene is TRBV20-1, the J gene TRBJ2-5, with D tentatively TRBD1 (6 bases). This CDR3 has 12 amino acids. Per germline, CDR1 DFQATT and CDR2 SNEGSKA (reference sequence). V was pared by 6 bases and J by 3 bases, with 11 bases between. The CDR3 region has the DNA TGCAGTGCCGACAGGAGTAAAGAGACCCAGTACTTC. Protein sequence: CSADRSKETQYF.

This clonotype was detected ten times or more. CDR3 residues: CASSSTGGGYTF. The CDR3 DNA follows: TGTGCCAGCAGTTCCACAGGGGGCGGCTACACCTTC. This chain uses TRBV27 with TRBJ1-2; 9 bases fit TRBD1. Trimming cost V 4 bases and J 8 bases; bases outside gene matches: 2. CDR3 size: 12 residues. Germline-derived CDR1 and CDR2 are MNHEY and SMNVEV (reference sequence).

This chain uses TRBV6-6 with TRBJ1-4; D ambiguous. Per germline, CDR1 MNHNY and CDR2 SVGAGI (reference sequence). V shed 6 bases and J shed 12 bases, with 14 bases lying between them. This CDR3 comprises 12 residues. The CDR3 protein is CASSPVWEELFF. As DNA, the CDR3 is TGTGCCAGCAGCCCCGTATGGGAAGAACTGTTTTTT.